This T cell receptor (beta chain) was recovered during a study of identical twins. Unmatched junction bases numbered 6, after V lost 2 bases and J lost 5 bases. The germline CDR1 and CDR2 sequences are SGHRS and YFSETQ. CDR3 length equals 14 residues. TCRdb processed the 5' RACE reads anew with MiXCR; each CDR3 protein has one entry. The data contain around 680,000 distinct CDR3 sequences, 8.6% of them seen just once; the ten biggest clones take up 0.98%. The same sample was also studied in work on yellow fever vaccine responses in identical twins.

This TCR came from a young woman in good health. The sample comprised PBMCs. The chain employs TRBV5-1 and TRBJ2-7, with 8 bases aligning to TRBD2. The CDR3 DNA reads as TGCGCCAGCAGCTTATCGACTAGCGCGGACGAGCAGTACTTC. Amino acids: CASSLSTSADEQYF.